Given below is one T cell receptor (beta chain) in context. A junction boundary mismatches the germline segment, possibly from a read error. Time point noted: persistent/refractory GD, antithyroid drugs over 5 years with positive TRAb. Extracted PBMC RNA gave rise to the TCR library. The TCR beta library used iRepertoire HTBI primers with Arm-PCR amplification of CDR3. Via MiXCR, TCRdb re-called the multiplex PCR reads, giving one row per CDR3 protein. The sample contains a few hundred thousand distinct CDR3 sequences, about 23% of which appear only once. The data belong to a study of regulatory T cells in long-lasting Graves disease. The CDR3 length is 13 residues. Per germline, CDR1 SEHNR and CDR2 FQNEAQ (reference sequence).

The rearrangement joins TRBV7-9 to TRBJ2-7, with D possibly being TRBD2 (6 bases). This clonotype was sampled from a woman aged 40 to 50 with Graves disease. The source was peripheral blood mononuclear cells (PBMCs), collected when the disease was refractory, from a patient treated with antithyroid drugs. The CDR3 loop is CAGSYSTGDQQYF. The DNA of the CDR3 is TGTGCCGGCAGCTATAGCACGGGGGACCAGCAGTACTTC.